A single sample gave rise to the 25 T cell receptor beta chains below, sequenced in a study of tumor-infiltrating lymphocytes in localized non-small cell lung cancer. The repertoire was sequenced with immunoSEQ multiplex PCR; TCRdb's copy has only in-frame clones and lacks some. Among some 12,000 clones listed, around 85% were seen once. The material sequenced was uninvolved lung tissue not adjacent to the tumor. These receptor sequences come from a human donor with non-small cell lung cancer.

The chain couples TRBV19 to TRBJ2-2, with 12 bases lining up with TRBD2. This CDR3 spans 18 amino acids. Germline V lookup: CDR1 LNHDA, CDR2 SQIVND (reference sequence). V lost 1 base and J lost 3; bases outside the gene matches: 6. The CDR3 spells CASSIGELAGGHTGELFF. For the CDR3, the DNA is TGTGCCAGTAGTATAGGAGAGCTAGCGGGGGGGCACACCGGGGAGCTGTTTTTT.

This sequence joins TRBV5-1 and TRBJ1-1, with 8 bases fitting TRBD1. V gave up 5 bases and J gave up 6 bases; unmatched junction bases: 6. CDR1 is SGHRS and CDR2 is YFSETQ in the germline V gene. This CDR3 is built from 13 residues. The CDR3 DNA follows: TGCGCCAGCAGACCCGACAGGGGTGCTGAAGCTTTCTTT. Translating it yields CASRPDRGAEAFF.

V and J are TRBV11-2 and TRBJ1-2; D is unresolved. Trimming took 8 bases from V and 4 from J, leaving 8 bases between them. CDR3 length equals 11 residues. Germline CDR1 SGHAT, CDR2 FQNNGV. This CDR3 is CASASLYGYTF. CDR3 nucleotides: TGTGCCAGCGCCTCCCTCTATGGCTACACCTTC. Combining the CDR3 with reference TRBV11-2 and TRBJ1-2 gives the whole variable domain EAGVAQSPRYKIIEKRQSVAFWCNPISGHATLYWYQQILGQGPKLLIQFQNNGVVDDSQLPKDRFSAERLKGVDSTLKIQPAKLEDSAVYLCASASLYGYTFGSGTRLTVV.

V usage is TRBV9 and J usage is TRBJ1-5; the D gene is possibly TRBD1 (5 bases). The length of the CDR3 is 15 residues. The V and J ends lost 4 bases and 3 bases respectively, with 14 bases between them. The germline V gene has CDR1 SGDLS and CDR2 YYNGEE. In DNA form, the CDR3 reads TGTGCCAGCAGCCCCGGGGCGGCCGACAATCAGCCCCAGCATTTT. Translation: CASSPGAADNQPQHF.

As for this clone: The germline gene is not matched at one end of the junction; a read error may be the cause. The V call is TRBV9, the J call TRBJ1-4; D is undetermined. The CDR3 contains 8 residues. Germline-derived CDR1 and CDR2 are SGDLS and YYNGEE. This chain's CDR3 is CATEDKTF. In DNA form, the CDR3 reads TGTGCCACAGAAGACAAAACTTTT. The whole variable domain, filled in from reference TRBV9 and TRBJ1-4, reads DSGVTQTPKHLITATGQRVTLRCSPRSGDLSVYWYQQSLDQGLQFLIQYYNGEERAKGNILERFSAQQFPDLHSELNLSSLELGDSALYFCATEDKTFGSGTQLSVL.

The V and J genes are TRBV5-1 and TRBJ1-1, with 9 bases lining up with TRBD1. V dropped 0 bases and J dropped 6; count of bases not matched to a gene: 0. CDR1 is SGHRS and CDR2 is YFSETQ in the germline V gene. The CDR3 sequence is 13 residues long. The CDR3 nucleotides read TGCGCCAGCAGCTTGGGGGACAGGGCTGAAGCTTTCTTT. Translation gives CASSLGDRAEAFF.

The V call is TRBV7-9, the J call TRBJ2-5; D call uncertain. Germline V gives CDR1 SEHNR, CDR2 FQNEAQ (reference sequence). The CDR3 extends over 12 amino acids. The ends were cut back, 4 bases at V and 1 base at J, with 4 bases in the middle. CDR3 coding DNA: TGTGCCAGCAGCTCTCCCCAAGAGACCCAGTACTTC. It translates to CASSSPQETQYF.

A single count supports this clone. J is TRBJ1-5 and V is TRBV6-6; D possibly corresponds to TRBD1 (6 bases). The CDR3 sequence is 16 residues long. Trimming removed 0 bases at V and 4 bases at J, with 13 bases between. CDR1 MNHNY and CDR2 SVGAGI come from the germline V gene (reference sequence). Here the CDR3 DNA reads TGTGCCAGCAGTTACTCGAGTACAGGGTGGAATCAGCCCCAGCATTTT. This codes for CASSYSSTGWNQPQHF.

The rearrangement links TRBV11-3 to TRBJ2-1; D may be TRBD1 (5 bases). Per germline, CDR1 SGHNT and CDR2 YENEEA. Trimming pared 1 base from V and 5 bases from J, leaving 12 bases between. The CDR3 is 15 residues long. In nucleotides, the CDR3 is TGTGCCAGCAGCTTAGGGGGCTGGTCAGACAATGAGCAGTTCTTC. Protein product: CASSLGGWSDNEQFF.

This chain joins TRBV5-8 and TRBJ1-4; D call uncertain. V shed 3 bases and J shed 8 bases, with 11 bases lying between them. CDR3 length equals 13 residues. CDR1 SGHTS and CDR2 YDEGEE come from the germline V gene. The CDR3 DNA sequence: TGTGCCAGCAGCTCGACGGTGGTCGAAAAACTGTTTTTT. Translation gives CASSSTVVEKLFF.

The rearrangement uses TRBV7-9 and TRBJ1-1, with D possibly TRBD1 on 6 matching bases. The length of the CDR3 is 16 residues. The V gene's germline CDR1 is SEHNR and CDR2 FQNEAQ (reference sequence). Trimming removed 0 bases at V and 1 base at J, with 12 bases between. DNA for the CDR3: TGTGCCAGCAGCTTAGCGCGTAGGACAGCGAACACTGAAGCTTTCTTT. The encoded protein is CASSLARRTANTEAFF.

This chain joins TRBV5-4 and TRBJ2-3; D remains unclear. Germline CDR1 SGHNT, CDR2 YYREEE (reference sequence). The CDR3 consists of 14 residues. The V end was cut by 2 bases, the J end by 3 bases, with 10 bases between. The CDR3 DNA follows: TGTGCCAGCAGCTTTCGCCTGGGTACAGATACGCAGTATTTT. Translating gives CASSFRLGTDTQYF.

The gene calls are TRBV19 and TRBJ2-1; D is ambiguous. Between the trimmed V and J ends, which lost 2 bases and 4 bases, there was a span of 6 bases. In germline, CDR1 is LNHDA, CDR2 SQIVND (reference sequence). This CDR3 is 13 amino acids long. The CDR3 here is CASSINGYNEQFF. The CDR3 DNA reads TGTGCCAGTAGTATAAACGGATACAATGAGCAGTTCTTC.

In nucleotides, the CDR3 is TGTGCCAGCAGCTTGTTGACGGCCCAGCATTTT. This translates into CASSLLTAQHF. V and J are TRBV5-5 and TRBJ1-5, with D unresolved. V was trimmed by 1 base and J by 11 bases, leaving 7 bases between them. This CDR3 comprises 11 residues. CDR1 is SGHKS, CDR2 YYEKEE, per germline (reference sequence).

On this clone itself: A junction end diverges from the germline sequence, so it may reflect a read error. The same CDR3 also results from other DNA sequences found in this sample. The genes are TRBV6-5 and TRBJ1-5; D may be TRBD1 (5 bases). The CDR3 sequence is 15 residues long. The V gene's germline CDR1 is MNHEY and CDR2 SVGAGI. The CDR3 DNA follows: TGTGCCAGCAGCCGACGGCCAGGGCACGATCAACCCCAGCATTTT. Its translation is CASSRRPGHDQPQHF.

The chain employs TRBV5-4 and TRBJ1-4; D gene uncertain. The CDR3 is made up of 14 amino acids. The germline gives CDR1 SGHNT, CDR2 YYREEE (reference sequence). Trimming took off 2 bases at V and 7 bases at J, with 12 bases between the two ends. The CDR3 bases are TGTGCCAGCAGCTTAGACCCAGGTAGTGAAAAACTGTTTTTT. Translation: CASSLDPGSEKLFF.

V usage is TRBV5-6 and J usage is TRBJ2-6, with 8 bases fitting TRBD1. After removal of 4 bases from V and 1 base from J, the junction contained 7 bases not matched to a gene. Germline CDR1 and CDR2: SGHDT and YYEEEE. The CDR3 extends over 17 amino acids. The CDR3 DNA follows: TGTGCCAGCAGCCGTGGACAGGGCCGGTCTGGGGCCAACGTCCTGACTTTC. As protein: CASSRGQGRSGANVLTF.

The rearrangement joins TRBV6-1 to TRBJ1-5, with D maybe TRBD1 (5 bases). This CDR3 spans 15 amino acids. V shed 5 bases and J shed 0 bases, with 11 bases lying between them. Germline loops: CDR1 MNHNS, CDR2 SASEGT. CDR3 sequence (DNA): TGTGCCAGCAGTCCCGGGGGGAATAGCAATCAGCCCCAGCATTTT. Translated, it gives CASSPGGNSNQPQHF.

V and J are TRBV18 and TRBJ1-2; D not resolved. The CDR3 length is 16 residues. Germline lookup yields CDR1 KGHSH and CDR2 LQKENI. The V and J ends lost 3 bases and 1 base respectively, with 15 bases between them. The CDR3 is CASSPAREKDNYGYTF. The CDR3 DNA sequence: TGTGCCAGCTCACCGGCAAGAGAAAAAGATAACTATGGCTACACCTTC.

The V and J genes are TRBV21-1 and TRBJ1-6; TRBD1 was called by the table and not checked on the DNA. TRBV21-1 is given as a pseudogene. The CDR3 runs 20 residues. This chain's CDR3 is CASSKSQLDRGAIGNSPLHF. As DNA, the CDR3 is TGTGCCAGCAGCAAGTCACAATTGGACAGGGGAGCTATAGGGAATTCACCCCTCCACTTT.

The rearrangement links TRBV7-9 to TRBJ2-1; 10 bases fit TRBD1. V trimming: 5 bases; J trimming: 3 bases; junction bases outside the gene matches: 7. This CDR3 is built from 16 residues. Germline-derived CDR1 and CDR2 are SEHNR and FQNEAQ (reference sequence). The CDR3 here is CASSPRTGGYYNEQFF. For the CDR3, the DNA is TGTGCCAGCAGCCCGCGGACAGGGGGTTACTACAATGAGCAGTTCTTC.

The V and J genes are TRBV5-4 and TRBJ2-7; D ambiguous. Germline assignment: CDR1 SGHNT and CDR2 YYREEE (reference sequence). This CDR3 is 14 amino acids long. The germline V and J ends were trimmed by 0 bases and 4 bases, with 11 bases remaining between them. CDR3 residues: CASSLDLSVYEQYF. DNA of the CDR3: TGTGCCAGCAGCTTGGACCTTAGTGTTTACGAGCAGTACTTC. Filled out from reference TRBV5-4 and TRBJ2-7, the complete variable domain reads ETGVTQSPTHLIKTRGQQVTLRCSSQSGHNTVSWYQQALGQGPQFIFQYYREEENGRGNFPPRFSGLQFPNYSSELNVNALELDDSALYLCASSLDLSVYEQYFGPGTRLTVT.

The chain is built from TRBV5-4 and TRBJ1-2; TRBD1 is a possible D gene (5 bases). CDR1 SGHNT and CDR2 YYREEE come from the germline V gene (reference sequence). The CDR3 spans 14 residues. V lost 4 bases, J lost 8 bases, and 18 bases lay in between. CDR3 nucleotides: TGTGCCAGCAGCGCCGAGGGAAGTTGGGGGGGCTACACCTTC. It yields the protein CASSAEGSWGGYTF.

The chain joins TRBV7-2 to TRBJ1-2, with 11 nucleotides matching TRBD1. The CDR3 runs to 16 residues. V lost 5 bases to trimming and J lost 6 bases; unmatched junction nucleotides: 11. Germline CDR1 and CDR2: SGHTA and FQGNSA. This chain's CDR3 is CASSADRGRGVNGYTF. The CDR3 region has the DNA TGTGCCAGCAGCGCGGACAGGGGGCGGGGAGTCAATGGCTACACCTTC. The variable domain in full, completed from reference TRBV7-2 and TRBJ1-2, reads GAGVSQSPSNKVTEKGKDVELRCDPISGHTALYWYRQSLGQGLEFLIYFQGNSAPDKSGLPSDRFSAERTGGSVSTLTIQRTQQEDSAVYLCASSADRGRGVNGYTFGSGTRLTVV.

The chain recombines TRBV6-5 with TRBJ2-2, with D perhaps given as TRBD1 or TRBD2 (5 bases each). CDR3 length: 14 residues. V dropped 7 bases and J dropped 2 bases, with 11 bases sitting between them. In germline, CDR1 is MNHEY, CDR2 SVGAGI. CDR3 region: CASNRGPNTGELFF. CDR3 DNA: TGTGCCAGCAACCGGGGACCTAACACCGGGGAGCTGTTTTTT.